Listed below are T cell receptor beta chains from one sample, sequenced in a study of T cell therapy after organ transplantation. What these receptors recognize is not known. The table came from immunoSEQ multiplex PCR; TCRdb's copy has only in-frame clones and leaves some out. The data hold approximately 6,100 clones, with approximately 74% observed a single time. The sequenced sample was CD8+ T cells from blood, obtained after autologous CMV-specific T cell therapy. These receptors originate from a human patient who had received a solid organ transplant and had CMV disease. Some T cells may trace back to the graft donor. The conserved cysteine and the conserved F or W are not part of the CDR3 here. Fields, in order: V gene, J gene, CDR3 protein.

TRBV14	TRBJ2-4	ASSQAKRQNIQY
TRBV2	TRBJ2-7	ASSPASGLSYEQY
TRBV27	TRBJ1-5	ASSLGGVRNQPQH
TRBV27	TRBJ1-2	ASSLFSMSNYGYT
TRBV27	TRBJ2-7	ASSFTGAEQY
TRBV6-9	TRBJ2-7	ASRSESYEQY
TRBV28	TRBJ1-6	ASRWLAGDNSPLH
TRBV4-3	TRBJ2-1	ASSYLAGNDNEQF
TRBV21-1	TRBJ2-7	ASSKRGGTGEVHEQY
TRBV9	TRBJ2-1	ASSPRWRGAYNEQF